Below, one T cell receptor (beta chain) is given with its context. This sample stems from a study of blood T cell repertoires in COVID-19. Measured with immunoSEQ multiplex PCR; TCRdb has only the in-frame clones, and not every one. The sample holds some 120,000 clones, more than 65% seen once. V was shortened by 8 bases and J by 6 bases, with 18 bases between the two germline ends. This CDR3 has 14 residues. Germline values: CDR1 MNHEY, CDR2 SMNVEV (reference sequence). The sequence was obtained from a human donor in a cohort sampled during active COVID-19. The sample comprised peripheral blood. The chain carries TRBV27 and TRBJ2-3, with a weak D call TRBD1 (6 bases). CDR3 nucleotides: TGTGCCAGCTGTAAACAGGGTATCAAGGATACGCAGTATTTT. Its protein product is CASCKQGIKDTQYF.